The present T cell receptor (beta chain) was sequenced within a study of CD8 T cells in ankylosing spondylitis. Study-wide findings and caveats: Reportedly, significant enrichment of disease-linked clones occurred in matched ankylosing spondylitis synovial fluid. Prior literature has documented some motif variants in synovial fluid and blood from reactive arthritis. Apparently characteristic of ankylosing spondylitis blood was a TCR beta motif (roughly eight highly homologous variants).

The CDR3 covers 13 residues. V lost 6 bases, J lost 6 bases, and 12 bases lay in between. Germline V lookup: CDR1 WSHSY, CDR2 SAAADI. This clonotype appeared many times. Its target is not known. Generation of TCR beta libraries employed quantitative 5'-RACE incorporating molecular barcodes. TCRdb reanalysed the 5' RACE reads using MiXCR and keeps one entry per CDR3 protein. This sample has fewer than 350,000 distinct CDR3 sequences; 11% occur once, and the top ten carry roughly 9%. This chain uses TRBV10-2 with TRBJ1-5; tentatively, D is TRBD1 (6 bases). The clonotype comes from a female donor with ankylosing spondylitis or in good health (not recorded which). Sequences were obtained from blood, either unsorted or a sorted T cell fraction (not recorded which). CDR3 DNA: TGCGCCAGCAGGATGGACAGTCGTCAGCCCCAGCATTTT. Translation: CASRMDSRQPQHF.